This TCR beta chain derives from a study of identical twins. The study's findings and limits: Among beta out-of-frame sequences, excess sharing between twins appeared weaker. Researchers reported excess low generation probability among twin-shared out-of-frame alpha sequences.

With respect to this clonotype: Its target is not known.

TCRdb redid the calling of the 5' RACE reads with MiXCR, one entry per CDR3 protein. The profile shows some 300,000 distinct CDR3 sequences, around 12% of them singletons. V lost 9 bases and J 1 base, leaving 9 bases between the germline ends. The germline V gene has CDR1 MNHNS and CDR2 SASEGT. This CDR3 contains 13 residues. The same data also contributed to another study, on yellow fever vaccine responses in identical twins. As that report states: Twins' T cell vaccine responses reportedly looked partly convergent, partly personalized.

The chain uses TRBV6-1 and TRBJ2-2; TRBD1 might be the D (5 bases). The receptor was isolated from a woman aged 18-29 years in good health. The sequenced material came from CD8+ T cells sorted from blood. The CDR3 DNA follows: TGTGCCAGTTTCACAGGGAACACCGGGGAGCTGTTTTTT. As protein: CASFTGNTGELFF.